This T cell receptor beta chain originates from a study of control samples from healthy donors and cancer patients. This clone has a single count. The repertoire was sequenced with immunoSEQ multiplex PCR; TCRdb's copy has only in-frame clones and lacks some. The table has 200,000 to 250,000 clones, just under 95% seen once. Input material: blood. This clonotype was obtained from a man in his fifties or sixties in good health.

CDR3 in amino acids: CASTFSRGPGDYEQYF. The CDR3 nucleotides read TGTGCCAGCACCTTCTCCAGGGGGCCCGGAGACTACGAGCAGTACTTC. The chain carries TRBV25-1 and TRBJ2-7, with 8 bases lining up with TRBD1. V lost 7 bases to trimming and J lost 3 bases; unmatched junction nucleotides: 14. The CDR3 contains 16 residues. Germline assignment: CDR1 MGHDK and CDR2 SYGVNS.